One TCR beta chain is described in this entry. The data were taken from a study of blood T cell repertoires in COVID-19. The assay was immunoSEQ multiplex PCR, and TCRdb's table has in-frame clones only and misses some. Of more than 200,000 clones in the sample, around 83% were seen once. Material for sequencing was peripheral blood. The TCR sequence derives from an older man with acute or convalescent COVID-19.

The CDR3 sequence: CASSFAPPGMNTGELFF. CDR3 bases: TGTGCCAGCAGCTTCGCCCCCCCGGGGATGAACACCGGGGAGCTGTTTTTT. This chain joins TRBV11-2 and TRBJ2-2, with D maybe TRBD2 (5 bases). The germline CDR1 and CDR2 sequences are SGHAT and FQNNGV. CDR3 length equals 17 residues. Trimming shortened V by 3 bases and J by 1 base, and 15 bases separated the two germline ends. The full variable domain, in which reference TRBV11-2 and TRBJ2-2 provide the parts outside the CDR3, is EAGVAQSPRYKIIEKRQSVAFWCNPISGHATLYWYQQILGQGPKLLIQFQNNGVVDDSQLPKDRFSAERLKGVDSTLKIQPAKLEDSAVYLCASSFAPPGMNTGELFFGEGSRLTVL.